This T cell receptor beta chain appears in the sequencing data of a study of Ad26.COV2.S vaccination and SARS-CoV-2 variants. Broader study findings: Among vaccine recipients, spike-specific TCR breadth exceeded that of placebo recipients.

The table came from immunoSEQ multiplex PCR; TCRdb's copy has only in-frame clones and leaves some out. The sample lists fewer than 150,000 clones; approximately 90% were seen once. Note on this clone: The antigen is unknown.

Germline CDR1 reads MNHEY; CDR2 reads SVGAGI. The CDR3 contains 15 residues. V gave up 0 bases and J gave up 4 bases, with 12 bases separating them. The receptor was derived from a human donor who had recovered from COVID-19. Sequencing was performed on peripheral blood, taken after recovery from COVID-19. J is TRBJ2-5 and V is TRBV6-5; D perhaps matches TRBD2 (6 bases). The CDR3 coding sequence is TGTGCCAGCAGTTACTCAGCAACTAGCATAGAGACCCAGTACTTC. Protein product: CASSYSATSIETQYF.